The T cell receptor (beta chain) under discussion was sequenced for a study of T cell repertoires in cytomegalovirus infection. Study in general: Peptides in the study included HLA-C-restricted and HLA-B-restricted CMV epitopes. A matching HLA type, together with CMV infection, was signaled by public TCR beta signatures.

Overall study results and limits: CMV-specific TCR beta clonotypes restricted by HLA-C dominated the ex vivo response. Cumulative frequency (of public TCR beta family members) identified carriers of CMV plus the relevant HLA.

TCRdb itself ran the reads through MiXCR, one entry per CDR3 protein. This sample carries about a million distinct CDR3 sequences, 31% of them seen once, and the ten largest clones take around an eighth. This clonotype was detected ten times or more. The antigen remains unidentified. This CDR3 region has 19 residues. Trimming pared 5 bases from V and 1 base from J, leaving 26 bases between. The source was cultured CD8+ T cells from PBMCs, collected from culture after CMV antigen stimulation. This chain connects TRBV12-3 or TRBV12-4 to TRBJ1-1; TRBD1 might be the D (6 bases). This TCR was sampled from a human donor in good health (CMV status not recorded). Some clones in this sample may be carry-over from other donors' samples. CDR3 sequence: CASSEYSGGPTRKNTEAFF. CDR3 in DNA: TGTGCCAGCAGTGAGTACTCCGGGGGGCCTACCAGAAAGAACACTGAAGCTTTCTTT.